This note documents a single T cell receptor beta chain sequence. Its target is unknown. These data come from a study of cytomegalovirus exposure and HLA in healthy donors. Whole-study context: Earlier, approximately 110 million unique TCR beta sequences were recovered from approximately 200 million T cells by an analysis. Whole-study results and caveats: Excluded: some indistinguishable V segments such as TRBV6-2 and TRBV6-3. According to an earlier analysis, most TCR beta V segments yielded productive rearrangements about 90% or about 30% of the time.

Researchers ran the PCR with 60 Vbeta and 13 Jbeta primers. Sequencing was performed with immunoSEQ multiplex PCR; in TCRdb, only in-frame clones are kept and a portion is missing. The repertoire holds some 150,000 clones, roughly three quarters seen once, with over 1.3% in the top ten. This CDR3 comprises 13 residues. The V end lost 8 bases, the J end lost 0 bases, and 11 bases lay between the germline ends. CDR1 is LNHDA, CDR2 SQIVND, per germline (reference sequence). Donors were nominally healthy when sampled, though unrecorded immune exposures were likely. The specimen was PBMCs. The chain combines TRBV19 with TRBJ2-7; the D gene is possibly TRBD1 (6 bases). The clonotype originates from a man between 60 and 75 years old in good health and CMV-seronegative. For the CDR3, the DNA is TGTGCCAGTGCTGACAGGACCTCCTACGAGCAGTACTTC. Encoded protein: CASADRTSYEQYF.